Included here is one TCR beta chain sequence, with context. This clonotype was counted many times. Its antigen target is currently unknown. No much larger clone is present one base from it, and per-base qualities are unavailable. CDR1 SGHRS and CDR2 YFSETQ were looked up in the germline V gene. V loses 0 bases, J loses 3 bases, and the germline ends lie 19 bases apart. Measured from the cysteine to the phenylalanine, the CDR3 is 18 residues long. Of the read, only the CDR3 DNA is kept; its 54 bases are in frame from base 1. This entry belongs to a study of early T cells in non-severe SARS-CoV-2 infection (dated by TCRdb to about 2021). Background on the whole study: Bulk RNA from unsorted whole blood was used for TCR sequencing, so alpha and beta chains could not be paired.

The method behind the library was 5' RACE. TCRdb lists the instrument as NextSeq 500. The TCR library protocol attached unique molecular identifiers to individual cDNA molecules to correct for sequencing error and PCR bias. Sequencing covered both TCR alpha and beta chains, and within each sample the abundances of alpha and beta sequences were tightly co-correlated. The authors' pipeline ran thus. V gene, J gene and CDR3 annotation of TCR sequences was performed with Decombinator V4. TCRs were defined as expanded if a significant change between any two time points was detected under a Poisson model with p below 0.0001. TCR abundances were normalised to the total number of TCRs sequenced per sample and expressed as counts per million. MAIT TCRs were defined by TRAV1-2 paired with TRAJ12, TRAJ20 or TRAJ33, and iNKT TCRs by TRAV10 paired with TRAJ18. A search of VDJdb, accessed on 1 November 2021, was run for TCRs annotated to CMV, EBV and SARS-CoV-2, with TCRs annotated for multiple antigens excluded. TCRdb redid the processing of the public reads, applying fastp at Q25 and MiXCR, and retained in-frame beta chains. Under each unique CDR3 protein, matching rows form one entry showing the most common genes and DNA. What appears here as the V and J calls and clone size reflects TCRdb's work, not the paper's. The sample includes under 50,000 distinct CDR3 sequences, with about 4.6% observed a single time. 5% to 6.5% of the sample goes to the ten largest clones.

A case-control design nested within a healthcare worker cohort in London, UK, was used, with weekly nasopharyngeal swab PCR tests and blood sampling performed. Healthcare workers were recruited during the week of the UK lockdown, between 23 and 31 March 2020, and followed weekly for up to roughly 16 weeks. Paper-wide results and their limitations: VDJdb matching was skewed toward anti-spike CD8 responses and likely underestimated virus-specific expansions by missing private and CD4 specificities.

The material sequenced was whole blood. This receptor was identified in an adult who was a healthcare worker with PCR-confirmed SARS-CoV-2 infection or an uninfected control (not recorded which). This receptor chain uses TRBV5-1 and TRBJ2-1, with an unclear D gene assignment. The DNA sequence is TGCGCCAGCAGCTTGGATCCCGGCTATGTGCGAAACTACAATGAGCAGTTCTTC. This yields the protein CASSLDPGYVRNYNEQFF.